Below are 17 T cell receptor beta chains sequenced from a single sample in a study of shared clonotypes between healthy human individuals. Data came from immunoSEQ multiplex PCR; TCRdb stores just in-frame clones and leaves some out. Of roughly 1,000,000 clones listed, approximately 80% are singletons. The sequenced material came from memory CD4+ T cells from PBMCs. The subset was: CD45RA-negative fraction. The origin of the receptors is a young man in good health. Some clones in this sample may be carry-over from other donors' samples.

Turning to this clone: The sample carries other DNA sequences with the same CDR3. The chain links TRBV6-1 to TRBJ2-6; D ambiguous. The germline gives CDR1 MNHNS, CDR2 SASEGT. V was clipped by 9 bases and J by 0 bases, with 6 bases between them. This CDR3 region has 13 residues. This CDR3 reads CASMSSGANVLTF. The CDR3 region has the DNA TGTGCCAGTATGAGCTCTGGGGCCAACGTCCTGACTTTC.

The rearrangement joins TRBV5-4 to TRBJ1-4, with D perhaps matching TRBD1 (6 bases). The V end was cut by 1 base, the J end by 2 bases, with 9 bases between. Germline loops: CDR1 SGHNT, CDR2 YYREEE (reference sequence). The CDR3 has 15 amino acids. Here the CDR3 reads CASSLNQGTNEKLFF. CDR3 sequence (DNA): TGTGCCAGCAGCTTGAATCAGGGGACTAATGAAAAACTGTTTTTT. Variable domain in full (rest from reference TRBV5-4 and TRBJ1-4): ETGVTQSPTHLIKTRGQQVTLRCSSQSGHNTVSWYQQALGQGPQFIFQYYREEENGRGNFPPRFSGLQFPNYSSELNVNALELDDSALYLCASSLNQGTNEKLFFGSGTQLSVL.

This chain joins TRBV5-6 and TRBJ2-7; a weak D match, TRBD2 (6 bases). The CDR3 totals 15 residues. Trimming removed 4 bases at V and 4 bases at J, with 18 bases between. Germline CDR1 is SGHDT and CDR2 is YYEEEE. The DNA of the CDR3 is TGTGCCAGCAGCCTAAATCCCGGGAGCGGGTACGAGCAGTACTTC. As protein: CASSLNPGSGYEQYF.

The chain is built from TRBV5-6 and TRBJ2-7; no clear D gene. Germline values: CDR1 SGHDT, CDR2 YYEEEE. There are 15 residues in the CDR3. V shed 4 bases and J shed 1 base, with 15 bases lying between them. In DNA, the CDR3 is TGTGCCAGCAGCCCGGGTTTAGGCAGATCCTACGAGCAGTACTTC. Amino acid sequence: CASSPGLGRSYEQYF.

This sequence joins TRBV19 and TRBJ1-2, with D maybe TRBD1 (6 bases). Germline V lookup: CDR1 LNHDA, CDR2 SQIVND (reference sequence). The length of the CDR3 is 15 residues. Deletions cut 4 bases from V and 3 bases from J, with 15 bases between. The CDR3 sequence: CASSKGNRVDYGYTF. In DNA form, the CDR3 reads TGTGCCAGTAGTAAGGGGAACAGGGTAGACTATGGCTACACCTTC.

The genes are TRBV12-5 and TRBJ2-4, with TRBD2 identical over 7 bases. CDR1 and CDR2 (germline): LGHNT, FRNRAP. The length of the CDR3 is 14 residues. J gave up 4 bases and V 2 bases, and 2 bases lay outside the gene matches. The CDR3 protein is CASGLSSGKNIQYF. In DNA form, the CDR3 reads TGTGCTAGTGGTTTGTCTAGCGGAAAAAACATTCAGTACTTC.

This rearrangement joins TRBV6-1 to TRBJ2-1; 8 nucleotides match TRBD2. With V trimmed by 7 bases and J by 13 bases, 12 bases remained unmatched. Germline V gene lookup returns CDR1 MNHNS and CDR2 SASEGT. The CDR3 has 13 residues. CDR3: CASKTLAGGPQFF. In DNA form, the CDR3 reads TGTGCCAGCAAAACTCTCGCGGGAGGTCCTCAGTTCTTC.

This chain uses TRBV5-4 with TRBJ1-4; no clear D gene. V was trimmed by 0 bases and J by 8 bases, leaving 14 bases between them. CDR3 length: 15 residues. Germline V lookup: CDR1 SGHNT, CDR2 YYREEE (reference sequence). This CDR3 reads CASSLAAGSGEKLFF. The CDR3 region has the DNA TGTGCCAGCAGCTTGGCTGCGGGAAGTGGAGAAAAACTGTTTTTT. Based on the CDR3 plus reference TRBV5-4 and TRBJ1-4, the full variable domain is ETGVTQSPTHLIKTRGQQVTLRCSSQSGHNTVSWYQQALGQGPQFIFQYYREEENGRGNFPPRFSGLQFPNYSSELNVNALELDDSALYLCASSLAAGSGEKLFFGSGTQLSVL.

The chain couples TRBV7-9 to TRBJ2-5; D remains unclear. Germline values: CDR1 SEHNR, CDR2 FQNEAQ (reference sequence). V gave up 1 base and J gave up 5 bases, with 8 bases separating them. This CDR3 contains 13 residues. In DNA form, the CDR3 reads TGTGCCAGCAGCTTAGTAGTAGGCGAGACCCAGTACTTC. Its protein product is CASSLVVGETQYF.

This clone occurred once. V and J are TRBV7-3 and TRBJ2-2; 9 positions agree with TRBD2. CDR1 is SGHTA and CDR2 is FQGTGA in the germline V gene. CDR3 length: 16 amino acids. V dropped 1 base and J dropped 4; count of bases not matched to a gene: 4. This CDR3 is CASSLNSGRPTGELFF. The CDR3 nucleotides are TGTGCCAGCAGCTTAAATAGCGGGAGACCCACCGGGGAGCTGTTTTTT.

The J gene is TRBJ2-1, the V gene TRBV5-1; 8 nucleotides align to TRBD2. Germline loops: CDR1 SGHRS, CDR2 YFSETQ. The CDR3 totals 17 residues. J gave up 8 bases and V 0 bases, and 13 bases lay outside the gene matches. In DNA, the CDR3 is TGCGCCAGCAGCTTGGCCAGCACCACTAGCGGTCGGGATGAGCAGTTCTTC. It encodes CASSLASTTSGRDEQFF.

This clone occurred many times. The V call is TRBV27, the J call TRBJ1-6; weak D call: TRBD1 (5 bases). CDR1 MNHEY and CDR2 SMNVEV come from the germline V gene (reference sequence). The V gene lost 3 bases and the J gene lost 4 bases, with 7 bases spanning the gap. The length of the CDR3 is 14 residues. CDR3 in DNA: TGTGCCAGCAGTTTGGGGGAATATAATTCACCCCTCCACTTT. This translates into CASSLGEYNSPLHF.

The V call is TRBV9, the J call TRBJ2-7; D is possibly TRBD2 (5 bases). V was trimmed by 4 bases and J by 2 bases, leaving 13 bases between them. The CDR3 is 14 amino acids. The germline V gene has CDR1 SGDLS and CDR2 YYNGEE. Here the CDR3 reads CASSSAADPYEQYF. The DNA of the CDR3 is TGTGCCAGCAGCTCGGCAGCGGATCCCTACGAGCAGTACTTC. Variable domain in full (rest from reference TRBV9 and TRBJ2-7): DSGVTQTPKHLITATGQRVTLRCSPRSGDLSVYWYQQSLDQGLQFLIQYYNGEERAKGNILERFSAQQFPDLHSELNLSSLELGDSALYFCASSSAADPYEQYFGPGTRLTVT.

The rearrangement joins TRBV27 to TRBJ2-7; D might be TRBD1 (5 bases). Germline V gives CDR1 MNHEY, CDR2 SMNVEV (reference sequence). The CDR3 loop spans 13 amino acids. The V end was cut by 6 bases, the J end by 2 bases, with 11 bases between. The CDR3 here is CASRLTETYEQYF. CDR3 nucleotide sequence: TGTGCCAGCAGGCTGACAGAGACCTACGAGCAGTACTTC.

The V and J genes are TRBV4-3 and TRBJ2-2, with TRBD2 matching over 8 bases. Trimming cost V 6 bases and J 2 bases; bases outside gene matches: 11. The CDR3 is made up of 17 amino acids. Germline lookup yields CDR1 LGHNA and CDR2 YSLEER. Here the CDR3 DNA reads TGCGCCAGCAGGCGGGCCGGAACTAGCGGCAACACCGGGGAGCTGTTTTTT. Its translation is CASRRAGTSGNTGELFF.

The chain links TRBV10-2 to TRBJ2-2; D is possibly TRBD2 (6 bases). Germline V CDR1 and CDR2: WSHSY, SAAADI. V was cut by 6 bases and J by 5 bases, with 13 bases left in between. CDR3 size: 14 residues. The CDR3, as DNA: TGCGCCAGCAGGACGGGAGTTTTAACCGGGGAGCTGTTTTTT. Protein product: CASRTGVLTGELFF.

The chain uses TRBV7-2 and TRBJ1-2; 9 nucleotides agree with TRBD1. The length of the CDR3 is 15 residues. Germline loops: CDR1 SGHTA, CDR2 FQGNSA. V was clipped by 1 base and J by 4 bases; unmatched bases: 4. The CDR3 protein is CASSLGDRVGYGYTF. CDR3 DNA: TGTGCCAGCAGCTTAGGGGACAGGGTCGGCTATGGCTACACCTTC. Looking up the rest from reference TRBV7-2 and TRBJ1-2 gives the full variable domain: GAGVSQSPSNKVTEKGKDVELRCDPISGHTALYWYRQSLGQGLEFLIYFQGNSAPDKSGLPSDRFSAERTGGSVSTLTIQRTQQEDSAVYLCASSLGDRVGYGYTFGSGTRLTVV.